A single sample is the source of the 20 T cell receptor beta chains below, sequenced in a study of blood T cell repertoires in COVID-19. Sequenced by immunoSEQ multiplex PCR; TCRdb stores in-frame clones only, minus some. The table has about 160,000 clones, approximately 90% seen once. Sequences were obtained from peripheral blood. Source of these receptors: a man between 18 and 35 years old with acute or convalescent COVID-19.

This CDR3 reads CASSLIAGAYEQYF. For the CDR3, the DNA is TGTGCCAGCTCACTTATAGCGGGGGCCTACGAGCAGTACTTC. The V call is TRBV18, the J call TRBJ2-7; 9 nucleotides align to TRBD2. The germline V gene has CDR1 KGHSH and CDR2 LQKENI. J was trimmed by 2 bases and V by 4 bases; bases with no gene match: 3. The CDR3 has 14 amino acids.

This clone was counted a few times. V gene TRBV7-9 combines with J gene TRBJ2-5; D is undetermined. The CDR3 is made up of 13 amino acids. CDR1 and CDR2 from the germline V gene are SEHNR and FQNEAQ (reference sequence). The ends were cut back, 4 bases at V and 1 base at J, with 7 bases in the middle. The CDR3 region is CASSYGSQETQYF. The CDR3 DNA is TGTGCCAGCAGCTACGGTTCCCAAGAGACCCAGTACTTC.

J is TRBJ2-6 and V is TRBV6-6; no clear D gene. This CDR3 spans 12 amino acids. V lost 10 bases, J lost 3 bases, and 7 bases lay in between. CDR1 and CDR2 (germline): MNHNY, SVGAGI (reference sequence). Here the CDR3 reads CAISFGANVLTF. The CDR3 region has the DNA TGTGCCATCTCCTTTGGGGCCAACGTCCTGACTTTC.

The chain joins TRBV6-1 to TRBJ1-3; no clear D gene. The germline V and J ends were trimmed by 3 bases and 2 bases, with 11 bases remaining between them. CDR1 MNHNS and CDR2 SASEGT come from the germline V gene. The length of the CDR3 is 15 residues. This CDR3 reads CASSDQTHTGNTIYF. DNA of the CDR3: TGTGCCAGCAGTGACCAGACACACACTGGAAACACCATATATTTT.

In DNA, the CDR3 is TGTGCCGTCGCGGGGGGGCCCGGCTCCTACAATGAGCAGTTCTTC. Its protein is CAVAGGPGSYNEQFF. The chain has TRBV24-1 and TRBJ2-1, with TRBD2 matching over 9 bases. There are 15 residues in the CDR3. Germline CDR1 and CDR2: KGHDR and SFDVKD. Germline trimming cut 12 bases from V and 0 bases from J; bases unmatched to any gene: 8.

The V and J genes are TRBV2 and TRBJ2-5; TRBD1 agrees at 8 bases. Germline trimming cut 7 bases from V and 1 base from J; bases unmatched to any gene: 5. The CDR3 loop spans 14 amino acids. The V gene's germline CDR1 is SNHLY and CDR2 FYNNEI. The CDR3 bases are TGTGCCAGCACCCAACAGGGGGTCCAAGAGACCCAGTACTTC. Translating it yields CASTQQGVQETQYF.

The chain's CDR3 is CASSMGGEETQYF. The CDR3 DNA is TGTGCCAGCAGTATGGGGGGGGAGGAGACCCAGTACTTC. V and J are TRBV5-4 and TRBJ2-5; 7 positions match TRBD2. This CDR3 spans 13 amino acids. Looked up from germline, CDR1 is SGHNT and CDR2 is YYREEE (reference sequence). J lost 5 bases, V lost 5 bases, and 6 bases had no gene match.

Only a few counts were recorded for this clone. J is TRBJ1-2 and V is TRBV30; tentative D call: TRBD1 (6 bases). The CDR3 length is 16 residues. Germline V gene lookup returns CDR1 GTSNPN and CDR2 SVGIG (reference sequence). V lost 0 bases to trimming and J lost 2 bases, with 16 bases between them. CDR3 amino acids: CAWSVLWYRENYGYTF. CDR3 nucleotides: TGTGCCTGGAGTGTACTTTGGTACAGGGAAAACTATGGCTACACCTTC. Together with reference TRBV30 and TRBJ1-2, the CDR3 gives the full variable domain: SQTIHQWPATLVQPVGSPLSLECTVEGTSNPNLYWYRQAAGRGLQLLFYSVGIGQISSEVPQNLSASRPQDRQFILSSKKLLLSDSGFYLCAWSVLWYRENYGYTFGSGTRLTVV.

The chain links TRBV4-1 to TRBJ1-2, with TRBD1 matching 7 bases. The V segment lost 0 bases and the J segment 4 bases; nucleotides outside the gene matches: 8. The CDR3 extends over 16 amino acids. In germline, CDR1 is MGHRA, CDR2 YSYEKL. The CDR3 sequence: CASSQDWGQPIYGYTF. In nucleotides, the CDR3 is TGCGCCAGCAGCCAAGATTGGGGACAGCCGATCTATGGCTACACCTTC.

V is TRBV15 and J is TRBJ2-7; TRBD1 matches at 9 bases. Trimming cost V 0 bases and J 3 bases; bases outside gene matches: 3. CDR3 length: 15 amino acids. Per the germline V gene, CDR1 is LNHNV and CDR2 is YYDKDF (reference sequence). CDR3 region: CATSREGTGIYEQYF. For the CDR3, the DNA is TGTGCCACCAGCAGAGAGGGGACAGGGATCTACGAGCAGTACTTC. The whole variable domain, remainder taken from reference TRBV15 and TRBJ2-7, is DAMVIQNPRYQVTQFGKPVTLSCSQTLNHNVMYWYQQKSSQAPKLLFHYYDKDFNNEADTPDNFQSRRPNTSFCFLDIRSPGLGDTAMYLCATSREGTGIYEQYFGPGTRLTVT.

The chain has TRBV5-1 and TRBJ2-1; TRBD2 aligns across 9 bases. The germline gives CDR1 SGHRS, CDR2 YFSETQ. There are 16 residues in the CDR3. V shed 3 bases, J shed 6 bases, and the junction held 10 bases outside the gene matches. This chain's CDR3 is CASSSEGGLAANEQFF. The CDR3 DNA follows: TGCGCCAGCAGCTCCGAGGGGGGACTAGCAGCCAATGAGCAGTTCTTC.

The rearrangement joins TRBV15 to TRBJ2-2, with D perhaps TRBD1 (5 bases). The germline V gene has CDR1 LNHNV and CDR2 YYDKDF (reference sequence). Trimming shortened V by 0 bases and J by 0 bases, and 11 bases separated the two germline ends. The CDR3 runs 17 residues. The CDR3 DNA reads TGTGCCACCAGCAGAGATTTTCTACAGGCGAACACCGGGGAGCTGTTTTTT. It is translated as CATSRDFLQANTGELFF. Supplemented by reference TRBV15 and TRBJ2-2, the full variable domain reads DAMVIQNPRYQVTQFGKPVTLSCSQTLNHNVMYWYQQKSSQAPKLLFHYYDKDFNNEADTPDNFQSRRPNTSFCFLDIRSPGLGDTAMYLCATSRDFLQANTGELFFGEGSRLTVL.

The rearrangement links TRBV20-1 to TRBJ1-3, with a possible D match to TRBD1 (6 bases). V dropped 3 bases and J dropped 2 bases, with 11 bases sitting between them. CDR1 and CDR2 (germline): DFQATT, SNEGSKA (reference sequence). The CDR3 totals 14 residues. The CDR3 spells CSASFQGTGNTIYF. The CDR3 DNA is TGCAGTGCTAGTTTTCAGGGGACTGGAAACACCATATATTTT.

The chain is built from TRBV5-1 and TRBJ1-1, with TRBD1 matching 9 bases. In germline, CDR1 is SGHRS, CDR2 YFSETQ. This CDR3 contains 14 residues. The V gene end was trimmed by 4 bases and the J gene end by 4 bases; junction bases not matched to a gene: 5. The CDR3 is CASSPRQGGTEAFF. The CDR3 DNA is TGCGCCAGCAGCCCGCGACAGGGGGGCACTGAAGCTTTCTTT.

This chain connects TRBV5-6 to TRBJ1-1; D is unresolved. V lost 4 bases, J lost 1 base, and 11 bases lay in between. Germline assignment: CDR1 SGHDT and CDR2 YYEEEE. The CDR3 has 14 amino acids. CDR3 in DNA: TGTGCCAGCAGCCCATTAGACACGAACACTGAAGCTTTCTTT. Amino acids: CASSPLDTNTEAFF.

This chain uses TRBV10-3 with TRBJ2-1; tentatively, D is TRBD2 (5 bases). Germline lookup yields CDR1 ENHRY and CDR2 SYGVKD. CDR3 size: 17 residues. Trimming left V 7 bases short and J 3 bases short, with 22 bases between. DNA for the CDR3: TGTGCCATCAAAATGGAATGGAACGCTAGCAACTACAATGAGCAGTTCTTC. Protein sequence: CAIKMEWNASNYNEQFF.

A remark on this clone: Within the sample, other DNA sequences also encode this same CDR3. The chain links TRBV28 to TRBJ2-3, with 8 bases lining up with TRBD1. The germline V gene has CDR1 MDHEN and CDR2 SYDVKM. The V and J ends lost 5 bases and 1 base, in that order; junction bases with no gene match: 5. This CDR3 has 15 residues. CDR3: CASSLGGQGTDTQYF. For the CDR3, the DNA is TGTGCCAGCAGTCTAGGGGGACAGGGCACAGATACGCAGTATTTT. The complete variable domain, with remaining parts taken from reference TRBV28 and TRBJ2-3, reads DVKVTQSSRYLVKRTGEKVFLECVQDMDHENMFWYRQDPGLGLRLIYFSYDVKMKEKGDIPEGYSVSREKKERFSLILESASTNQTSMYLCASSLGGQGTDTQYFGPGTRLTVL.

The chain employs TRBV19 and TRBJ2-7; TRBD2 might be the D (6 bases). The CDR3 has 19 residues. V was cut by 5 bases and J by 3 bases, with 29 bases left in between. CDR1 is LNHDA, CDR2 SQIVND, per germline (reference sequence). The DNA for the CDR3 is TGTGCCAGTAGTTTTAGTCCGCGGGGCTTTGGGGGAACCAACTACGAGCAGTACTTC. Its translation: CASSFSPRGFGGTNYEQYF.

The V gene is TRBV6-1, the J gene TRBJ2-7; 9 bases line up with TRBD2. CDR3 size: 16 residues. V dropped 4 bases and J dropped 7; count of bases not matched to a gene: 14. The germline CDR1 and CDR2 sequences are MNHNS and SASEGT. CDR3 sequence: CASSVYLFRSGGEQYF. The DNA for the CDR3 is TGTGCCAGCAGTGTTTATCTTTTCCGTAGCGGGGGAGAGCAGTACTTC.

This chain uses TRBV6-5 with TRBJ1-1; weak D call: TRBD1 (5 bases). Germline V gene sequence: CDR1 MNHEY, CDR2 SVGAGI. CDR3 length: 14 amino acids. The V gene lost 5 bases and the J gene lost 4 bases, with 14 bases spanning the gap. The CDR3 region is CASSRNDRSTEAFF. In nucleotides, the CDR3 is TGTGCCAGCAGTCGGAACGACAGATCCACTGAAGCTTTCTTT.